The next 5 T cell receptor beta chains were all read from a single sample in a study of blood T cell repertoires in COVID-19. Method: immunoSEQ multiplex PCR; TCRdb's copy keeps in-frame clones and lacks some. The sample lists around 150,000 clones; 75% to 90% were seen once. Sequencing was carried out using peripheral blood. The receptors originated from a human donor with acute or convalescent COVID-19. The donor label of this sample is uncertain.

This chain uses TRBV5-8 with TRBJ1-3, with 10 positions matching TRBD1. The CDR3 runs to 16 residues. J was trimmed by 2 bases and V by 4 bases; bases with no gene match: 6. CDR1 and CDR2 (germline): SGHTS, YDEGEE. CDR3 DNA sequence: TGTGCCAGCAGCACGGGACAGGGGAGAGCTGGAAACACCATATATTTT. Translating gives CASSTGQGRAGNTIYF.

This clone was recorded once. The chain recombines TRBV3-1 (or the pseudogene TRBV3-2) with TRBJ1-4; 9 positions match TRBD1. V was pared by 4 bases and J by 1 base, with 1 base of the junction left unmatched. The CDR3 extends over 15 amino acids. Germline V gives CDR1 LGHDT, CDR2 YNNKEL (reference sequence). The CDR3 loop reads CASSPDRGTNEKLFF. The CDR3 DNA sequence: TGTGCCAGCAGCCCGGACAGGGGAACTAATGAAAAACTGTTTTTT.

The chain carries TRBV4-3 and TRBJ2-1; 7 bases align to TRBD2. Germline V gene data show CDR1 as LGHNA and CDR2 as YSLEER. This CDR3 spans 16 amino acids. V lost 4 bases, J lost 1 base, and 7 bases stayed unmatched. The CDR3 DNA reads TGCGCCAGCAGCCCCAACAGCGGGGTTTCCTACAATGAGCAGTTCTTC. This codes for CASSPNSGVSYNEQFF.

J is TRBJ1-4 and V is TRBV28; 7 positions agree with TRBD1. This CDR3 is 15 amino acids long. The germline gives CDR1 MDHEN, CDR2 SYDVKM. Unmatched junction bases numbered 11, after V lost 7 bases and J lost 6 bases. CDR3 nucleotides: TGTGCCAGCACCGATACTAGGACAGGAGATGAAAAACTGTTTTTT. Protein product: CASTDTRTGDEKLFF.

This clone was counted between two and nine times. The chain couples TRBV18 to TRBJ1-1; D call uncertain. The CDR3 sequence is 11 residues long. Germline lookup yields CDR1 KGHSH and CDR2 LQKENI. V lost 5 bases to trimming and J lost 8 bases, with 9 bases between them. The CDR3 DNA reads TGTGCCAGCTCATTTGAGAGGGAAGCTTTCTTT. Amino acids: CASSFEREAFF.